This TCR beta chain stems from a study of OX40 agonist ivuxolimab in advanced cancers. In the study overall: The costimulatory receptor OX40 (CD134) was targeted by ivuxolimab, a fully human IgG2 agonistic monoclonal antibody. Partial responses were achieved by three dose-escalation patients, of whom one had hepatocellular carcinoma and two had cutaneous melanoma. The paper reports the monotherapy dose-escalation portion (N of about 56 patients) of the phase I ivuxolimab trial. Intravenous ivuxolimab was administered to patients every 2 weeks at six dose levels: 0.01, 0.1, 0.3, 1.5, 3 and 10 mg/kg. Of the approximately 54 patients in dose escalation, about 20 had hepatocellular carcinoma, some 15 had melanoma, 9 had renal cell carcinoma and 9 had head and neck cancer. Patients were allowed to have had prior anti-PD-1, anti-PD-L1 or anti-CTLA-4 therapy, and 30% to 50% of the dose-escalation patients had previously received checkpoint inhibitors. In the dose-escalation cohort, approximately 82% of patients were male, and the mean age was around 65 years with a range of roughly 20 to 79. The point of sequencing TCRbeta in the periphery was to test whether ivuxolimab changed TCR sequence diversity and drove clonal T-cell expansion.

Genomic DNA was extracted from sorted cells for sequencing of the TCRbeta CDR3 region. The immunoSEQ Assay was used for sequencing of TCRbeta CDR3 regions. Imported from immuneACCESS, the table was reduced by TCRdb to in-frame sequences with V and J called. These copies leave out some clones; in studies compared against another copy, an unresolved V gene accounts for under half, and the cause of the remainder is not known. For this sample the table gives approximately 74,000 clones, of which about 80% were detected only once. The ten largest clones take up under 3% of the sample. Patients with a history of autoimmune disease or receiving systemic immunosuppression were excluded from the trial. Peripheral blood for TCR sequencing was collected from all dose cohorts at baseline, on cycle 4 day 1, and on cycle 7 day 1. Samples came from an open-label, multicenter, first-in-human phase I dose-escalation trial of ivuxolimab. Adults with locally advanced or metastatic head and neck squamous cell, hepatocellular, melanoma or renal cell carcinoma were enrolled in the trial. Before TCR sequencing, CD4+ T cells and CD8+ T cells from peripheral blood were sorted into separate populations.

What the study reported, not specific to this receptor: Antigen specificity was not determined for the clonally expanded peripheral T cells. On average, CD8+ T cells showed more expanded clones than CD4+ T cells after ivuxolimab. In the 0.1-3.0 mg/kg groups, partial responders were among the patients with the lowest normalized peripheral clonal expansion, particularly in CD8+ T cells. Low levels of normalized T-cell clonal expansion were also seen in some patients who did not respond. At doses from 0.1 to 3.0 mg/kg, clonal expansion was seen in both CD4+ and CD8+ blood T cells between baseline and week 6.

Looking up the germline V gene yields CDR1 SGDLS and CDR2 YYNGEE. From its cysteine to its phenylalanine, the CDR3 spans 14 amino acids. The kept DNA is CDR3 alone, 42 bases in frame from the first base. In regard to this clone: What antigen it recognizes has not been identified. No clone much larger than this one lies a single base away; base qualities are absent.

This sequence originates from an adult with an advanced solid tumor such as melanoma, head and neck, liver or kidney cancer. The sample in question was CD4+ or CD8+ T cells sorted from blood, obtained in a trial of the OX40 agonist ivuxolimab. Recombination connected TRBV9 to TRBJ2-5, with no confidently assigned D gene. Matching the DNA end better, TRBJ2-7 makes the J call doubtful. The nucleotide sequence reads TGTGCCAGCAGCGTCGGCCACTCCTCCTACGAGCAGTACTTC. Its translation is CASSVGHSSYEQYF.